The present T cell receptor (beta chain) was sequenced within a study of spatial heterogeneity in lung cancer. Study-wide background: Beta-chain sequences consistently outnumbered alpha-chain sequences in detection. Overall study findings and caveats: Mutation counts in tumors were tracked by counts of expanded intratumoral alpha and beta TCRs. Ubiquitous and regional expanded TCR counts tracked ubiquitous and regional nonsynonymous mutations, respectively.

This clonotype came up many times. The antigen remains unidentified. The time point denotes: sample taken at primary tumor resection. Donation came from roughly 72 patients with untreated early-stage non-small cell lung cancer. TCRdb analysed the 5' RACE reads with MiXCR anew, one entry per CDR3 protein. The sample lists approximately 11,000 distinct CDR3 sequences, approximately 8% occurring once. CDR3 length: 15 residues. V was trimmed by 3 bases and J by 0 bases, leaving 12 bases between them. The germline V gene has CDR1 GTSNPN and CDR2 SVGIG (reference sequence). This specimen was lung tumor tissue, taken at surgery. The J gene is TRBJ2-1, the V gene TRBV30; tentative D call: TRBD1 (6 bases). The sequence derives from a female donor with early-stage non-small cell lung cancer. This chain's CDR3 is CAWRTAGASYNEQFF. The DNA of the CDR3 is TGTGCCTGGAGGACAGCAGGGGCCTCCTACAATGAGCAGTTCTTC. The whole variable domain, filled in from reference TRBV30 and TRBJ2-1, reads SQTIHQWPATLVQPVGSPLSLECTVEGTSNPNLYWYRQAAGRGLQLLFYSVGIGQISSEVPQNLSASRPQDRQFILSSKKLLLSDSGFYLCAWRTAGASYNEQFFGPGTRLTVL.